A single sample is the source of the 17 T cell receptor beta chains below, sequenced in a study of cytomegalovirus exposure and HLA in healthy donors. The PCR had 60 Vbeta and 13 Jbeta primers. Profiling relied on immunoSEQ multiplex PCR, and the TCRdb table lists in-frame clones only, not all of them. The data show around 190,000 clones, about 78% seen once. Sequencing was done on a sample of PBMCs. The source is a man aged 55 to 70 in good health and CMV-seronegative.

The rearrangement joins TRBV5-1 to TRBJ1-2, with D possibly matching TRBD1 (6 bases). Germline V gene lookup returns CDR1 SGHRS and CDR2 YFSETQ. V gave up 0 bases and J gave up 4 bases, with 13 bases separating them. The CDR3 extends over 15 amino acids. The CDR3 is CASSLVQGGAYGYTF. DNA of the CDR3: TGCGCCAGCAGCTTGGTACAGGGAGGGGCCTATGGCTACACCTTC.

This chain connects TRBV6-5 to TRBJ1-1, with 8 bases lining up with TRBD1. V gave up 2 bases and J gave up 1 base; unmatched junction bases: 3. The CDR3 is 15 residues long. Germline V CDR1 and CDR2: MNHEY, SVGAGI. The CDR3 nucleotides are TGTGCCAGCAGTTACGTCGGGACAGGGAACACTGAAGCTTTCTTT. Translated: CASSYVGTGNTEAFF.

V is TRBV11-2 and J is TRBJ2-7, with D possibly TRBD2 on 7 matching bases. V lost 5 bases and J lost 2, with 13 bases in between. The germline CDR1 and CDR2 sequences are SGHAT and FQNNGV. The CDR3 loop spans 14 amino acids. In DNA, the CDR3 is TGTGCCAGCAGCCAAGGAGGGGGGGCCTACGAGCAGTACTTC. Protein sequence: CASSQGGGAYEQYF.

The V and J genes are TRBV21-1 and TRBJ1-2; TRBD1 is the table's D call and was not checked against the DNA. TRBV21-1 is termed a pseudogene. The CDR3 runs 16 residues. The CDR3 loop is CASSGCSGGANYGYTF. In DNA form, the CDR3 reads TGTGCCAGCAGCGGCTGCTCAGGGGGCGCTAACTATGGCTACACCTTC.

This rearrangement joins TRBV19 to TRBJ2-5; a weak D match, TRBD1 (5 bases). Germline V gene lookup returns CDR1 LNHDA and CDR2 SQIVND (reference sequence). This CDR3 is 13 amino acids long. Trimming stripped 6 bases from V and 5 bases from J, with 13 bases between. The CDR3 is CASSPGSGETQYF. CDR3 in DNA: TGTGCCAGTAGCCCAGGGTCTGGCGAGACCCAGTACTTC.

CDR3 in DNA: TGTGCCAGCAGCCTAAGGACAAGGAACACTGAAGCTTTCTTT. Encoded protein: CASSLRTRNTEAFF. V usage is TRBV13 and J usage is TRBJ1-1; a weak D match, TRBD1 (5 bases). Per germline, CDR1 PRHDT and CDR2 FYEKMQ (reference sequence). The CDR3 extends over 14 amino acids. Trimming took off 5 bases at V and 1 base at J, with 11 bases between the two ends.

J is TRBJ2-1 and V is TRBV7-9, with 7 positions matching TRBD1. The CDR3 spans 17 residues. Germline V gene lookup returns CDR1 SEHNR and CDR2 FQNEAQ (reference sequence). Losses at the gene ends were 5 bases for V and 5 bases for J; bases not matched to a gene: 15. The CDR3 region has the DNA TGTGCCAGCAGCAGAGACTACAGGGGCCCTAGGGACAATGAGCAGTTCTTC. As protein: CASSRDYRGPRDNEQFF.

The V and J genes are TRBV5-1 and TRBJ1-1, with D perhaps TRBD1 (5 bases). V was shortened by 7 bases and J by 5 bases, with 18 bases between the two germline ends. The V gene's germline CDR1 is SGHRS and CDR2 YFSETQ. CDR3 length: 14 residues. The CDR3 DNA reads TGCGCCAGCGCCAGAATGGGGGGAACTACTGAAGCTTTCTTT. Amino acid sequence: CASARMGGTTEAFF. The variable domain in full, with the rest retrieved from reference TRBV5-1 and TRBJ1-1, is KAGVTQTPRYLIKTRGQQVTLSCSPISGHRSVSWYQQTPGQGLQFLFEYFSETQRNKGNFPGRFSGRQFSNSRSEMNVSTLELGDSALYLCASARMGGTTEAFFGQGTRLTVV.

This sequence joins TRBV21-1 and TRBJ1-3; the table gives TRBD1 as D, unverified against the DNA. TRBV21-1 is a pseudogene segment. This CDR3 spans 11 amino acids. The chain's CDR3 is CASSWARTIYF. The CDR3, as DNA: TGTGCCAGCAGTTGGGCCCGCACCATATATTTT.

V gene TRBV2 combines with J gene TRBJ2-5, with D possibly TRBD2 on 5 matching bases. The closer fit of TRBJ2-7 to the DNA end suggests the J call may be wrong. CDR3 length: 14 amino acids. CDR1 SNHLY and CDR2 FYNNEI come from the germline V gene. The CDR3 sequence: CVSSIERESYEQYF. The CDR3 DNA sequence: TGTGTCTCCAGCATAGAAAGGGAGAGCTACGAGCAGTACTTC.

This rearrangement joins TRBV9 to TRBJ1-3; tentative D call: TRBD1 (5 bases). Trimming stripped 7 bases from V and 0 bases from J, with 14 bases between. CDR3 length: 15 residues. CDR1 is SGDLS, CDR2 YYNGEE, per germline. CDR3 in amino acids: CASDVGGSSGNTIYF. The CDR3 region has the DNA TGTGCCAGCGATGTGGGGGGAAGCTCTGGAAACACCATATATTTT.

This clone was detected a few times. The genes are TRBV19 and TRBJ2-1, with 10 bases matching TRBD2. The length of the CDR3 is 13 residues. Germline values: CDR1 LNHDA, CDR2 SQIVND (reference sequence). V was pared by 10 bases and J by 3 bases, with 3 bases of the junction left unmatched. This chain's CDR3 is CATGLADYNEQFF. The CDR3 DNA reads TGTGCCACCGGACTAGCGGACTACAATGAGCAGTTCTTC.

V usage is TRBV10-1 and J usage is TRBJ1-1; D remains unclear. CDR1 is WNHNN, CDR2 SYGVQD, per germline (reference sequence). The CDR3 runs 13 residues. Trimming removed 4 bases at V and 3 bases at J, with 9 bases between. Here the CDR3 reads CASSGSGDTEAFF. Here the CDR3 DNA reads TGCGCCAGCAGTGGATCCGGGGACACTGAAGCTTTCTTT.

CDR3 protein: CASTRGPSYNEQFF. The DNA of the CDR3 is TGTGCCAGCACCAGGGGGCCCTCCTACAATGAGCAGTTCTTC. The rearrangement joins TRBV6-1 to TRBJ2-1, with TRBD1 matching over 8 bases. CDR1 and CDR2 (germline): MNHNS, SASEGT. Germline trimming cut 7 bases from V and 0 bases from J; bases unmatched to any gene: 2. This CDR3 spans 14 amino acids.

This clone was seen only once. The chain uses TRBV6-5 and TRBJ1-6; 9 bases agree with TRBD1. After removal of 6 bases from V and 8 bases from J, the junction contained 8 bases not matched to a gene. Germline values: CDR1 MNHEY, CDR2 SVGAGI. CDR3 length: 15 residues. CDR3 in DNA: TGTGCCAGCAGCACGAACAGGGGGCGGGATTCACCCCTCCACTTT. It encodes CASSTNRGRDSPLHF.

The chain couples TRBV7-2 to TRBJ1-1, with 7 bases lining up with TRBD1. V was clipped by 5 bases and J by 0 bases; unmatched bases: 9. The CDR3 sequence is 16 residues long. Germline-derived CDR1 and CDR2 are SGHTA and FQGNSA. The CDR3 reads CASSPDRVSMNTEAFF. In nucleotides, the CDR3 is TGTGCCAGCAGCCCAGACAGGGTAAGCATGAACACTGAAGCTTTCTTT.

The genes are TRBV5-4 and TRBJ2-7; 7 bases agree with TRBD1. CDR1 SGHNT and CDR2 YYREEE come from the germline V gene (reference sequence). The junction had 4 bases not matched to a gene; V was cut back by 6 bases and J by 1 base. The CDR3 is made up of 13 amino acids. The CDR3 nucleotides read TGTGCCAGCACCAAGGACAGGTCCTACGAGCAGTACTTC. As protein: CASTKDRSYEQYF.